The rows below give T cell receptor beta chains drawn from one sample of a study of cytomegalovirus exposure and HLA in healthy donors. TCRdb's table, derived via immunoSEQ multiplex PCR, lists solely in-frame clones and lacks some. This sample has about 160,000 clones, with around nine tenths found just once. Sequenced sample: PBMCs. The receptors shown here come from a woman aged 25 to 39 in good health and CMV-seronegative. Each CDR3 is given with its conserved first and last residue. The D gene is left open where the match is weak. A clone size is listed for some rows: how often the clone was seen (once, few, many), or a class if it is expanded.

TGTGCCAGCAGCTTAAGCACAGGGGGAAACACCATATATTTT	CASSLSTGGNTIYF	NA	NA	TRBV11-2	TRBJ1-3
TGCGCCAGCAGCCTGGGACTAGGAGGAGATACGCAGTATTTT	CASSLGLGGDTQYF	TRBD2	NA	TRBV4-1	TRBJ2-3
TGTGCCAGCAGTGAGCAGGGAGGCCATGGCTACACCTTC	CASSEQGGHGYTF	NA	NA	TRBV2	TRBJ1-2
TGTGCCAGCAGCGTAAGCGGGGGGGCAGTCTCCTACGAGCAGTACTTC	CASSVSGGAVSYEQYF	TRBD2	NA	TRBV9	TRBJ2-7
TGTGCCAGCAGAACAGGGATAATTAGCAATCAGCCCCAGCATTTT	CASRTGIISNQPQHF	NA	medium-sized	TRBV27	TRBJ1-5
TGTGCCAGCAGCTTAGTGGCGGGGAACCTCCCCCAAGAGACCCAGTACTTC	CASSLVAGNLPQETQYF	NA	NA	TRBV7-8	TRBJ2-5
TGTGCCAGCAGCTTGATGTTTGGGGGCGGCTCCTATAATTCACCCCTCCACTTT	CASSLMFGGGSYNSPLHF	NA	NA	TRBV5-4	TRBJ1-6
TGTGCCAGCAGCTCGGGGACAGGCCCCCTCTACGAGCAGTACTTC	CASSSGTGPLYEQYF	TRBD1	few	TRBV5-4	TRBJ2-7
TGTGCCTGGAGGGACCCCCCGACAGGGCAAGAGACCCAGTACTTC	CAWRDPPTGQETQYF	TRBD1	NA	TRBV30	TRBJ2-5
TGCGCCAGCAGCCAAGATAAGCGGGGATCCTATGGCTACACCTTC	CASSQDKRGSYGYTF	NA	few	TRBV4-3	TRBJ1-2
TGTGCCAGCAGCAACCGGGACAGCTGGACCTCTGGGGCCAACGTCCTGACTTTC	CASSNRDSWTSGANVLTF	TRBD1	NA	TRBV5-5	TRBJ2-6
TGTGCCAGCAGCCGGATCGGGTCCTCTTTGTACGAGCAGTACTTC	CASSRIGSSLYEQYF	NA	once	TRBV7-8	TRBJ2-7
TGCGCCAGCAGCTGGGGGGACCCATACACCGGGGAGCTGTTTTTT	CASSWGDPYTGELFF	NA	NA	TRBV5-1	TRBJ2-2
TGTGCCAGCAGCTTGGCGGGACAGGTGGGCAAAAACATTCAGTACTTC	CASSLAGQVGKNIQYF	TRBD1	once	TRBV5-4	TRBJ2-4
TGTGCCAGCAGGCTACCGGGACAGGGGTACGAGCAGTACTTC	CASRLPGQGYEQYF	TRBD1	NA	TRBV7-2	TRBJ2-7
TGTGCCAGCAGCCCTTCGGTCGGGACAGGGGATCCCTACGAGCAGTACTTC	CASSPSVGTGDPYEQYF	TRBD1	NA	TRBV9	TRBJ2-7
TGTGCCAGTACTCTGGGGCTAGCGGACACAGATACGCAGTATTTT	CASTLGLADTDTQYF	TRBD2	NA	TRBV9	TRBJ2-3
TGTGCCACCAGGACAGGAAATGAAAAACTGTTTTTT	CATRTGNEKLFF	NA	NA	TRBV15	TRBJ1-4
TGCGCCAGCAGCCAAAGACAGCGGGAGCTCGGCGGGGAGCTGTTTTTT	CASSQRQRELGGELFF	TRBD2	NA	TRBV4-1	TRBJ2-2
TGTGCCAGCAGCTTAAGGGTACAGGGGTTGCTTGGTGGCTACACCTTC	CASSLRVQGLLGGYTF	TRBD1	NA	TRBV13	TRBJ1-2
TGTGCCAGCAGCTTTTCGGGGTTGAAAAACATTCAGTACTTC	CASSFSGLKNIQYF	NA	NA	TRBV13	TRBJ2-4
TGCGCCAGCAGCTTGGCCCCAGGGGAGGGGACAGATACGCAGTATTTT	CASSLAPGEGTDTQYF	NA	NA	TRBV5-1	TRBJ2-3
TGTGCCAGCAGCCATTCTGGCGGAGCCTACAATGAGCAGTTCTTC	CASSHSGGAYNEQFF	NA	NA	TRBV7-9	TRBJ2-1
TGTGCCAGCAGTTACCATCGCGACAATGAGCAGTTCTTC	CASSYHRDNEQFF	NA	few	TRBV6-5	TRBJ2-1
TGTGCCAGCAGCTTACCCTCTACAGGGAACACTGAAGCTTTCTTT	CASSLPSTGNTEAFF	NA	NA	TRBV7-2	TRBJ1-1
TGTGCCAGCAGCTTAGAAGGACAGGTGAGCTCCTACGAGCAGTACTTC	CASSLEGQVSSYEQYF	TRBD1	NA	TRBV11-2	TRBJ2-7
TGTGCCAGCAGCTTCAGGGAACGACTAGATACGCAGTATTTT	CASSFRERLDTQYF	NA	NA	TRBV11-2	TRBJ2-3
TGTGCCAGCAGACGGGACAAGACCTACGAGCAGTACTTC	CASRRDKTYEQYF	NA	NA	TRBV2	TRBJ2-7
TGCAGCGTTGAGGTACAGCGGGGGGCCCCAGAGACCCAGTACTTC	CSVEVQRGAPETQYF	TRBD2	NA	TRBV29-1	TRBJ2-5
TGTGCCAGCAGCCGGACAGGAACCTATGGCTACACCTTC	CASSRTGTYGYTF	TRBD1	NA	TRBV5-4	TRBJ1-2
TGTGCCAGCAGTTACCCCCTTGGCGGGGGAGCTAACAATGAGCAGTTCTTC	CASSYPLGGGANNEQFF	TRBD2	NA	TRBV27	TRBJ2-1
TGTGCCAGCGGCCAAGGGGCCAGGGCCTACGAGCAGTACTTC	CASGQGARAYEQYF	NA	NA	TRBV2	TRBJ2-7
TGTGCCAGTAGTATCCGGGACTTCAACTCTGGAAACACCATATATTTT	CASSIRDFNSGNTIYF	NA	NA	TRBV19	TRBJ1-3
TGTGCCAGCAGTAAAAATAAAGGGGTGAGCTCTGGAAACACCATATATTTT	CASSKNKGVSSGNTIYF	NA	once	TRBV25-1	TRBJ1-3
TGTGCCAGCAGTTTTCCGGGGGGCCGCGGCACAGATACGCAGTATTTT	CASSFPGGRGTDTQYF	NA	NA	TRBV28	TRBJ2-3
TGTGCCAGCAAATTATCCGGGACTAGCGGGACAGAGACCCAGTACTTC	CASKLSGTSGTETQYF	TRBD2	NA	TRBV28	TRBJ2-5
TGTGCCAGTAGTCCAGCCACGGGGGTCAGCCCCAAGAACACTGAAGCCTTCTTT	CASSPATGVSPKNTEAFF	NA	NA	TRBV19	TRBJ1-1
TGTGCCAGCTCCAACCGGGTTCTCGCCTCCTACGAGCAGTACTTC	CASSNRVLASYEQYF	NA	NA	TRBV5-6	TRBJ2-7
TGTGCCAGCAGTCCCGACAGGGTCTCTGGAAACACCATATATTTT	CASSPDRVSGNTIYF	TRBD1	NA	TRBV28	TRBJ1-3
TGTGCCAGCTCACCGAGGGTCGGGGCTAATGAAAAACTGTTTTTT	CASSPRVGANEKLFF	NA	NA	TRBV18	TRBJ1-4
TGTGCCAGCAGTTTAGGGCCGCCCAGCGGCTACGAGCAGTACTTC	CASSLGPPSGYEQYF	NA	NA	TRBV27	TRBJ2-7
TGCGCCAGCAGTCAATTGGTTCCCAAGACGGACATATCTAACTATGGCTACACCTTC	CASSQLVPKTDISNYGYTF	NA	NA	TRBV23-1	TRBJ1-2
TGTGCCAGCAGCGCCGGGACAGGGAGGAATGAGCAGTTCTTC	CASSAGTGRNEQFF	TRBD1	NA	TRBV9	TRBJ2-1
TGTGCCAGCAGTTATCTGGCCGAAGCTTTCTTT	CASSYLAEAFF	NA	NA	TRBV6-5	TRBJ1-1
TGTGCCAGCAGCTTGTCCAGGGGGCGAGACTATGGCTACACCTTC	CASSLSRGRDYGYTF	TRBD1	NA	TRBV5-4	TRBJ1-2
TGCGCCAGCAGTCAGGGCCGGGGAACTAATGAAAAACTGTTTTTT	CASSQGRGTNEKLFF	NA	many	TRBV23-1	TRBJ1-4
TGTGCCAGCAGCTTGTGGTTCCAGGGCTCACCCCTCCACTTT	CASSLWFQGSPLHF	NA	NA	TRBV5-4	TRBJ1-6
TGTGCCAGTAGTATGGGGAAACCGGGACTAGCGGGAGGGCCGAAGAACTACGAGCAGTACTTC	CASSMGKPGLAGGPKNYEQYF	TRBD2	NA	TRBV19	TRBJ2-7
TGTGCCAGCAGTCGGACGGGGGGCTTTCAGCCCCAGCATTTT	CASSRTGGFQPQHF	NA	NA	TRBV28	TRBJ1-5